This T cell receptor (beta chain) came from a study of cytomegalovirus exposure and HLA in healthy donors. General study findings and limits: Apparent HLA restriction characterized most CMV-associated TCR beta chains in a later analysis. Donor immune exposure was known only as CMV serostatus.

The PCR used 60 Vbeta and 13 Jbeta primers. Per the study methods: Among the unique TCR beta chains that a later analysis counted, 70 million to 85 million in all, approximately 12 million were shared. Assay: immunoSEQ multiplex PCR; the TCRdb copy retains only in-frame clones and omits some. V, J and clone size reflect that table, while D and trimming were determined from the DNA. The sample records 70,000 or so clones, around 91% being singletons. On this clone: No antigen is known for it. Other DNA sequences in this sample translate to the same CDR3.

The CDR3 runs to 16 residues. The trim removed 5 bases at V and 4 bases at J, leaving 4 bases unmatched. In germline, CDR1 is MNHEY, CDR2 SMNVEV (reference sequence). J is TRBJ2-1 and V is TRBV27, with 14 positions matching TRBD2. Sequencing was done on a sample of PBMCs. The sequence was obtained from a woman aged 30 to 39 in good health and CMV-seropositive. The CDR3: CASSPRLAGGYNEQFF. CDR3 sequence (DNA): TGTGCCAGCAGTCCTAGACTAGCGGGAGGGTACAATGAGCAGTTCTTC.